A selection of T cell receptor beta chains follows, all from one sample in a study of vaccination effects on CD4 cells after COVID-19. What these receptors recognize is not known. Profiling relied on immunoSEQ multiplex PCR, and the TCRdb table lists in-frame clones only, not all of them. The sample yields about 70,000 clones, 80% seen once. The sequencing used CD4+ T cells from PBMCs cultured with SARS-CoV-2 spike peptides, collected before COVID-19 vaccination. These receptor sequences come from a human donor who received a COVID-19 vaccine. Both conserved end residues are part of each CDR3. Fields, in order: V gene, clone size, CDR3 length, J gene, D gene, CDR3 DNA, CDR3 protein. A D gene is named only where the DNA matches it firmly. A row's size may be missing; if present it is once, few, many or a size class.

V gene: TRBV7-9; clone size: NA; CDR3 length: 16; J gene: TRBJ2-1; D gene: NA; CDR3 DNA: TGTGCCAGCGAACCCGCCTGGAGGGAACCCTACAATGAGCAGTTCTTC; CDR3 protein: CASEPAWREPYNEQFF
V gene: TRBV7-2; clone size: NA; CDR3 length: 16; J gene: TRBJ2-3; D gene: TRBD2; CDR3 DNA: TGTGCCAGCAGCCCGTCTAGCGGGGGGGTGGGGAATACGCAGTATTTT; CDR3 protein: CASSPSSGGVGNTQYF
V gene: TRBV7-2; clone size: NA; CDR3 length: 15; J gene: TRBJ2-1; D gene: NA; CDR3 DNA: TGTGCCAGCAGCTTAAATGGGTTGGACTACAATGAGCAGTTCTTC; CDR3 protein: CASSLNGLDYNEQFF
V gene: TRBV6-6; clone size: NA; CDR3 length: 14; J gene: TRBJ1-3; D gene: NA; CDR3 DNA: TGTGCCAGCAGCCGTTTGGACTCTGGAAACACCATATATTTT; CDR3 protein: CASSRLDSGNTIYF
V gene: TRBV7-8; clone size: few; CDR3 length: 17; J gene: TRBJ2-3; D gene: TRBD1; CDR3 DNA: TGTGCCAGCAGCTTGGTCCCCGGGACAGGGCGCACAGATACGCAGTATTTT; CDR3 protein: CASSLVPGTGRTDTQYF
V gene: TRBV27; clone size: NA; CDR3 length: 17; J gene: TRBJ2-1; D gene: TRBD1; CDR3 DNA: TGTGCCAGCAGTTCGGGGCCCCTATCGGACAGGGACAATGAGCAGTTCTTC; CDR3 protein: CASSSGPLSDRDNEQFF
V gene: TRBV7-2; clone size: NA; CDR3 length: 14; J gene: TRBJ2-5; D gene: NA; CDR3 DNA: TGTGCCAGCAGCTTAGGGGGGAGTGGAGAGACCCAGTACTTC; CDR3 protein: CASSLGGSGETQYF
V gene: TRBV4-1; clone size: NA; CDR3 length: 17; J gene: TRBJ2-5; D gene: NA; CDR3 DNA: TGCGCCAGCAGCCAGGGAAGCGAAACAGGGAATTATAGGACCCAGTACTTC; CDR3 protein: CASSQGSETGNYRTQYF
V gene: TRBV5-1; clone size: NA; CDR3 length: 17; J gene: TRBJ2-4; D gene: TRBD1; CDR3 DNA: TGCGCCAGCAAACCCTTGGGAACAGGGGCTCGGGTCGGCATTCAGTACTTC; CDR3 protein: CASKPLGTGARVGIQYF
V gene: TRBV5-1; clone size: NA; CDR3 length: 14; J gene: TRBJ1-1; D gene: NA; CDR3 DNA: TGCGCCAGCAGCTTGAGGCGGGGGATGGCTGAAGCTTTCTTT; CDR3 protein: CASSLRRGMAEAFF
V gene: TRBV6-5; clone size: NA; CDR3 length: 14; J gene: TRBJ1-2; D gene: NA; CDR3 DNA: TGTGCCAGCAACTTAGGGGACGGAACCTCCGGCTACACCTTC; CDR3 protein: CASNLGDGTSGYTF
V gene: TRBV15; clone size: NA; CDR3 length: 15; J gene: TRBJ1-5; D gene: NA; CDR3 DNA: TGTGCCACCAGCAGACGACGGGAACTCGCTCAGCCCCAGCATTTT; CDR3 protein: CATSRRRELAQPQHF
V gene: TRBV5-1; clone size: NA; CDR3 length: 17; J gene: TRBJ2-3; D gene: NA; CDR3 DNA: TGCGCCAGCAGTATGTCGTTGGAGAGAACTAGCACAGATACGCAGTATTTT; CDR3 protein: CASSMSLERTSTDTQYF
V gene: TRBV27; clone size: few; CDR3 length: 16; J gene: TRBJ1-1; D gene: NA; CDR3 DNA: TGTGCCAGCAGCACGTCGTTCGTAGGCCGGAACACTGAAGCTTTCTTT; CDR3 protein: CASSTSFVGRNTEAFF
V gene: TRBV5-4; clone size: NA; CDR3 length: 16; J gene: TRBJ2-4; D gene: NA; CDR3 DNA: TGTGCCAGCAGCTTAGGGGGTGGGTTGGCCAAAAACATTCAGTACTTC; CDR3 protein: CASSLGGGLAKNIQYF
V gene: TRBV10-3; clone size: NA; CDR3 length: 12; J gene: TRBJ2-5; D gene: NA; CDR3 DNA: TGTGCCATCAGTGAGTACCAAGAGACCCAGTACTTC; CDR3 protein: CAISEYQETQYF
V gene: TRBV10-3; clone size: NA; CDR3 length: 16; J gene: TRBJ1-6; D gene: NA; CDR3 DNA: TGTGCCATCAGTGACCAGAACATGGGCTCAAATTCACCCCTCCACTTT; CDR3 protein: CAISDQNMGSNSPLHF
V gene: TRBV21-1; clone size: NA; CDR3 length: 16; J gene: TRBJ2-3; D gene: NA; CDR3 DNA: TGTGCCAGCAGCGAACGACAGGGGGCGCGGGCAGATACGCAGTATTTT; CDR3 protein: CASSERQGARADTQYF
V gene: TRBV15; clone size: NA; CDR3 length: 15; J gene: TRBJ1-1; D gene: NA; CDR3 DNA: TGTGCCACCAGCAGAGATCTCAACAGCATCACTGAAGCTTTCTTT; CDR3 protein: CATSRDLNSITEAFF
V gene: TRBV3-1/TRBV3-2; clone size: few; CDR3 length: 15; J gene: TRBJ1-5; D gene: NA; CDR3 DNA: TGTGCCAGCAGCCAAGATAGTTTAGGGGAACAGCCCCAGCATTTT; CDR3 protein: CASSQDSLGEQPQHF
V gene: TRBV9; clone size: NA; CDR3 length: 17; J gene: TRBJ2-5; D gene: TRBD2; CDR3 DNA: TGTGCCAGCAGCGTAGTGCCGCTAGCGGGGGGTGAAGAGACCCAGTACTTC; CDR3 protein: CASSVVPLAGGEETQYF
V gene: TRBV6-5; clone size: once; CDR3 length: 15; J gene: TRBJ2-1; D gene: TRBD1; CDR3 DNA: TGTGCCAGCAGTTTTGACAGGGCAACCTACAATGAGCAGTTCTTC; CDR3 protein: CASSFDRATYNEQFF
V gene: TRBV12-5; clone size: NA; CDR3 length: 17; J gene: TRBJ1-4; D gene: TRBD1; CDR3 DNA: TGTGCTAGTGGCCTCGACAGGGGGTATGCAACTAATGAAAAACTGTTTTTT; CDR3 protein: CASGLDRGYATNEKLFF
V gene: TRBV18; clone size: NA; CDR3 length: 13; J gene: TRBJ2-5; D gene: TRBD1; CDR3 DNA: TGTGCCAGCTCACCTCGGGACAGCCAGACCCAGTACTTC; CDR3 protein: CASSPRDSQTQYF
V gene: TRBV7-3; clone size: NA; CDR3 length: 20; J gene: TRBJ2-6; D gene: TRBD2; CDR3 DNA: TGTGCCAGCAGCCCCGGACTAGCGGGGGGGCCCTTCTCTGGGGCCAACGTCCTGACTTTC; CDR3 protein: CASSPGLAGGPFSGANVLTF
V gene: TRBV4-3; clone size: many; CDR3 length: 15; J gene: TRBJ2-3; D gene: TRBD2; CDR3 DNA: TGCGCCAGCAGCTACGGGGGGGGTAACACAGATACGCAGTATTTT; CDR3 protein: CASSYGGGNTDTQYF
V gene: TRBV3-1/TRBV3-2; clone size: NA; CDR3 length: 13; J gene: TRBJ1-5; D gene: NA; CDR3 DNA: TGTGCCAGCAGCCAAGGGGACAATCAGCCCCAGCATTTT; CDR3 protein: CASSQGDNQPQHF